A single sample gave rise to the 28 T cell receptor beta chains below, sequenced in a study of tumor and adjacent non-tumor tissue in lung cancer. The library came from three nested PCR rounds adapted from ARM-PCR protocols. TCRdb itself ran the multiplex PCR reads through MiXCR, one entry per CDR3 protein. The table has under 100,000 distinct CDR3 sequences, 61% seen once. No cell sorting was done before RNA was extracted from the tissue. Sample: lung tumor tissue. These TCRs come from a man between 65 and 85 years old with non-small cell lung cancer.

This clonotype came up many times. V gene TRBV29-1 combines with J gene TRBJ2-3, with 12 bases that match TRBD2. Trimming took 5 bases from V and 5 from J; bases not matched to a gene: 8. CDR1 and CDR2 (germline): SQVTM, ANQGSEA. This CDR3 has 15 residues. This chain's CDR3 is CSVQTGTSGRDTQYF. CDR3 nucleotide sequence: TGCAGCGTTCAAACGGGGACTAGCGGGCGAGATACGCAGTATTTT.

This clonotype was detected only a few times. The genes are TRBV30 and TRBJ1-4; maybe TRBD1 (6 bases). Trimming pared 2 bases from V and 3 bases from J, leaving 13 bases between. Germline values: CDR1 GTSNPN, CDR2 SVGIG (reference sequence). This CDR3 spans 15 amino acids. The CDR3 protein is CAWSKPTGPNEKLFF. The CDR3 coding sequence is TGTGCCTGGAGTAAGCCGACAGGTCCTAATGAAAAACTGTTTTTT.

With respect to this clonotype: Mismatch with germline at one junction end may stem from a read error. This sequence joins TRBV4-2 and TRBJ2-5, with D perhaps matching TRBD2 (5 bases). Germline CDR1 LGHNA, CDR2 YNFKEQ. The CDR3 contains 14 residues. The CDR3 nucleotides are TGTGCCAGCAGCCTCCGGATAGGGAGAGAGACCCAGTATTTC. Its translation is CASSLRIGRETQYF.

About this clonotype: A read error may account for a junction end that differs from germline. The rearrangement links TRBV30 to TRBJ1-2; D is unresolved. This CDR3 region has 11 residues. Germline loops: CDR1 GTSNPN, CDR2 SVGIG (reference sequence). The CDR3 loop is CAWTGHYGYAF. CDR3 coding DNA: TGTGCCTGGACCGGCCACTATGGCTACGCCTTC.

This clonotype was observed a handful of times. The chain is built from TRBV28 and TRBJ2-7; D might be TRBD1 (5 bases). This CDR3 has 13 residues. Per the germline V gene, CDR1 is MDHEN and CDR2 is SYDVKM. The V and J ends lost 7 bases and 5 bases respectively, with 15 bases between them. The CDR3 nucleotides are TGTGCCAGCACTAGGAGCTCAGGGAACGAGCAGTACTTC. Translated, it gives CASTRSSGNEQYF. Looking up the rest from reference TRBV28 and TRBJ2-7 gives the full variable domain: DVKVTQSSRYLVKRTGEKVFLECVQDMDHENMFWYRQDPGLGLRLIYFSYDVKMKEKGDIPEGYSVSREKKERFSLILESASTNQTSMYLCASTRSSGNEQYFGPGTRLTVT.

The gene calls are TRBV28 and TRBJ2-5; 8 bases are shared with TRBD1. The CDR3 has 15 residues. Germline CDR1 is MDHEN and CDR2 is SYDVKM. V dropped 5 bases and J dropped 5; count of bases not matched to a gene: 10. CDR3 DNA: TGTGCCAGCAGTCCCCAATGGACAGGGACGGAGACCCAGTACTTC. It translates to CASSPQWTGTETQYF.

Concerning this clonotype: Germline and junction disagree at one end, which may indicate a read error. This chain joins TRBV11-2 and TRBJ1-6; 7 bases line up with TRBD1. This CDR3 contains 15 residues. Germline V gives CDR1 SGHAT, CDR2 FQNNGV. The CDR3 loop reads CTSSSMRTGTSPLHF. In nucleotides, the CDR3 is TGTACCAGCAGCTCAATGAGGACAGGTACCTCACCCCTCCACTTT.

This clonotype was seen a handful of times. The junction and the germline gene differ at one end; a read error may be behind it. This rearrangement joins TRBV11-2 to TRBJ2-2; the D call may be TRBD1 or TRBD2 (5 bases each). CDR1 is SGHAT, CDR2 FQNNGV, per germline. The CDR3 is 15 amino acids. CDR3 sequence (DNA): TGTGCCAGTAGCCTATTAAGGGGTAGAACCGGGGAACTGTTTTTT. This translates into CASSLLRGRTGELFF.

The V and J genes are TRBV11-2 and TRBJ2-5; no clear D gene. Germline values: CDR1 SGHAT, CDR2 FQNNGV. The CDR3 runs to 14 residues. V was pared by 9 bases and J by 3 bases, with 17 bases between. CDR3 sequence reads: CASSPTLAKETQYF. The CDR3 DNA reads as TGTGCCAGTAGCCCTACACTGGCGAAAGAGACCCAGTACTTC.

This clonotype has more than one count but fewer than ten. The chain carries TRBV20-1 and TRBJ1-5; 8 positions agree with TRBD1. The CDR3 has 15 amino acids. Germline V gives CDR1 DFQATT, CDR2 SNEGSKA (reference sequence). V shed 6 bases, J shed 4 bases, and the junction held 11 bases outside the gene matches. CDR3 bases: TGCAGTGCGACTGGGTCCGGGACAGGTAATCAGCCCCAGCATTTT. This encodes CSATGSGTGNQPQHF.

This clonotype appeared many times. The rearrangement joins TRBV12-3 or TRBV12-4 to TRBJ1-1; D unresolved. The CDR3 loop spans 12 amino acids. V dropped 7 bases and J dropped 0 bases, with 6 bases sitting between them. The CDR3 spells CASTQLNTEAFF. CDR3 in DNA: TGTGCCAGCACTCAGTTGAACACTGAAGCTTTCTTT.

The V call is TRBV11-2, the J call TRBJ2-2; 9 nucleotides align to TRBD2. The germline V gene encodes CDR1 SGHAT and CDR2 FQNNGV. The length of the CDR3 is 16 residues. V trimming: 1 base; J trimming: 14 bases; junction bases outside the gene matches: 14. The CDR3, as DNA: TGTGCCAGCAGCTTAGCTGAGCGGGGGGATTCCGGGGGACTGTTTTTT. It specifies CASSLAERGDSGGLFF.

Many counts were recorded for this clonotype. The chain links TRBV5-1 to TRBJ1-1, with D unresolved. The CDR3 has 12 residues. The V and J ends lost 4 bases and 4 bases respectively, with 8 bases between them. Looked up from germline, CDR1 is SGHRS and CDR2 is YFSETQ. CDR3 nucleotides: TGCGCCAGCAGCCCGAAGGGCACTGAAGCTTTCTTT. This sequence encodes CASSPKGTEAFF.

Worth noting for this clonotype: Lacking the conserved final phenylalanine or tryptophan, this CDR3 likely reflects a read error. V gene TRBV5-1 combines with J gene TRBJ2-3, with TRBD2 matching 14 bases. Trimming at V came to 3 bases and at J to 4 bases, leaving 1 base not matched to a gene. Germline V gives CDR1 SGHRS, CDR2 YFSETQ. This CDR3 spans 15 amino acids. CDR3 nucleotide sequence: TGCGCCAGCAGCTCGACTAGCGGGAGGGCAGATACGCAGTATTTG. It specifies CASSSTSGRADTQYL.

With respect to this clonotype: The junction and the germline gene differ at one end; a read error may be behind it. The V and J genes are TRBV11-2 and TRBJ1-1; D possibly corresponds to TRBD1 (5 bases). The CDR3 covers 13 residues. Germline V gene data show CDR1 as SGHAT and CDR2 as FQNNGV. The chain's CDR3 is CASRYTGHTVAFF. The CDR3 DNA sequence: TGTGCCAGCAGATACACAGGACACACTGTAGCTTTCTTT.

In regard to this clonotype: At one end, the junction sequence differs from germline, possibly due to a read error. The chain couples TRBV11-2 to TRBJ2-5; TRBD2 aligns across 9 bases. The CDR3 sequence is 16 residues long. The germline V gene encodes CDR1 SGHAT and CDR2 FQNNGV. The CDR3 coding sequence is TGTGCCAACAGCCCCCGACTAGCGGAAACACAAGAGACCCAGTACTTC. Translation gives CANSPRLAETQETQYF.

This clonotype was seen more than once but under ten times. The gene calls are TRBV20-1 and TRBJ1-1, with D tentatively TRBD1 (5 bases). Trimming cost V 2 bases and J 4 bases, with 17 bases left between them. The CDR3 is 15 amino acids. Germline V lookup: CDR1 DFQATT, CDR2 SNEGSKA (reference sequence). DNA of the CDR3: TGCAGTGCTAGACCTCGTGGGGGGGTTCGCACTGAAGCTTTCTTT. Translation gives CSARPRGGVRTEAFF.

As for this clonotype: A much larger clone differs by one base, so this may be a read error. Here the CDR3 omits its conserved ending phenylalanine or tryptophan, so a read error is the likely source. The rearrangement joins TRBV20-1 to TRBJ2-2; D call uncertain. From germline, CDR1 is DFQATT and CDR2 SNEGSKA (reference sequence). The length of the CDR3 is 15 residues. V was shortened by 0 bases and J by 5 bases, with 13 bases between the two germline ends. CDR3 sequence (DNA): TGCAGTGCTAGAGATATCGAAGCAGGTACCGGGGAGCTGTTTCTT. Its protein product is CSARDIEAGTGELFL.

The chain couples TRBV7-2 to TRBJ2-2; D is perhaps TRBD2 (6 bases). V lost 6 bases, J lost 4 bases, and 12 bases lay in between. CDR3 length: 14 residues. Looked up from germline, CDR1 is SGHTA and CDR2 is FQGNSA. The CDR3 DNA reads TGTGCCAGCAGTGTCGGGAGCGCCACCGGGGAGCTGTTTTTT. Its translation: CASSVGSATGELFF.

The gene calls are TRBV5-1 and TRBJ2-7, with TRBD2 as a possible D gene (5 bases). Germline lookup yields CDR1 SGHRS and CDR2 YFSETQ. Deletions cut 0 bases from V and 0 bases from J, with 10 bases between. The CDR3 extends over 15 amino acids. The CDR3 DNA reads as TGCGCCAGCAGCTTGGCTAGCCTTAGCTCCTACGAGCAGTACTTC. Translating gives CASSLASLSSYEQYF.

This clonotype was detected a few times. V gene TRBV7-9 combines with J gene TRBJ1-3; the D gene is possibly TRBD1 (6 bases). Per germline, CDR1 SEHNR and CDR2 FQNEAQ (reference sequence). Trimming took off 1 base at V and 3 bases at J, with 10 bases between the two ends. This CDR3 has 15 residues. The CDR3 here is CASSLDGGYGNTIYF. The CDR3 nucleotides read TGTGCCAGCAGCTTAGACGGGGGCTATGGAAACACCATATATTTT.

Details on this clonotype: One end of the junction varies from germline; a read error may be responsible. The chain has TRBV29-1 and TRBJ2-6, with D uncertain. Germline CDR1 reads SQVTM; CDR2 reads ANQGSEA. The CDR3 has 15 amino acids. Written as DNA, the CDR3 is TGCAGCGTTCCCGGGCCAGCCGGTAGGGCCAACGGCCTGACTTTC. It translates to CSVPGPAGRANGLTF.

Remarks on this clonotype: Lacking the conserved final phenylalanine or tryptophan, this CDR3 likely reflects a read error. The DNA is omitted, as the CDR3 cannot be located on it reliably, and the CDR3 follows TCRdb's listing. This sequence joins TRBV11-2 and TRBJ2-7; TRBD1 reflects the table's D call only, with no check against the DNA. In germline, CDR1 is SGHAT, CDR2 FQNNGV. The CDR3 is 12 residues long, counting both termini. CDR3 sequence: CARSPTGYEHYS.

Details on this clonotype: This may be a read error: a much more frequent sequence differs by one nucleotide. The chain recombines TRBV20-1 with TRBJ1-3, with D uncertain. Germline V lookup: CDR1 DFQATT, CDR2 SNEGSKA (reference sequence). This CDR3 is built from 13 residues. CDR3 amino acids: CNAPAQAGNTIYF. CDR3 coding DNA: TGCAATGCCCCCGCTCAGGCTGGAAACACCATATATTTT.

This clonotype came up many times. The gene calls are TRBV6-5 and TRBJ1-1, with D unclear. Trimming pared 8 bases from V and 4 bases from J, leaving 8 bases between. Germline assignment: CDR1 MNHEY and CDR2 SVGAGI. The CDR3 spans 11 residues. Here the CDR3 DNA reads TGTGCCAGCGAGGGTGGCACTGAAGCTTTCTTT. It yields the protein CASEGGTEAFF.

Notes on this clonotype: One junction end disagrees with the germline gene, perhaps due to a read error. DNA for the CDR3: TGTGCCATCGGTGAGACGTCGGACACAGATACCCAGTATTTT. Translation: CAIGETSDTDTQYF. The chain has TRBV10-3 and TRBJ2-3; a possible D gene is TRBD1 (5 bases). Per the germline V gene, CDR1 is ENHRY and CDR2 is SYGVKD. The CDR3 extends over 14 amino acids.

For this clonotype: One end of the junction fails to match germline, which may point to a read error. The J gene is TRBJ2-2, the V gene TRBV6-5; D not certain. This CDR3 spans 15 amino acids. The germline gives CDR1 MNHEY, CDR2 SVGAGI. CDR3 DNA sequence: TGTCCCAGCAGTTATCGTGGAGTAGTCGGCGGGGAGCTGTTTTTT. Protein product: CPSSYRGVVGGELFF.

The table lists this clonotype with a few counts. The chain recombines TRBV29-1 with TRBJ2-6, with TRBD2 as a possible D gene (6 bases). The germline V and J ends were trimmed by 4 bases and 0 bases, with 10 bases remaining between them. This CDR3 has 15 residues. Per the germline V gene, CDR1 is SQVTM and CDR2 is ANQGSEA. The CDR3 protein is CSVGIGGSGANVLTF. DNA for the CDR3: TGCAGCGTTGGTATCGGGGGCTCTGGGGCCAACGTCCTGACTTTC.